This T cell receptor beta chain originates from a study of T cells in narcolepsy. With respect to this clone: The antigen is undetermined.

General observations from the study: HCRT-specific and TRIB2-specific autoreactive clonotypes appeared among same-patient CSF and blood CD4+ clonotypes. In some patient and control memory CD4+ samples, autoreactive clones were absent.

The protocol was immunoSEQ multiplex PCR, while the TCRdb copy is restricted to in-frame clones and leaves out a portion. The sample has more than 20,000 clones; about 90% are singletons. Germline V gene data show CDR1 as MNHNS and CDR2 as SASEGT. The CDR3 runs to 14 residues. Trimming took off 5 bases at V and 6 bases at J, with 14 bases between the two ends. The TCR was taken from a human donor with narcolepsy. Sample: CD45RA- memory CD4+ T cells from PBMCs. The V and J genes are TRBV6-1 and TRBJ2-1, with D possibly being TRBD1 or TRBD2 (5 bases each). The CDR3 region has the DNA TGTGCCAGCAGTCCAGGGAGCGTTCTCAATGAGCAGTTCTTC. Its translation is CASSPGSVLNEQFF.